The rows below give T cell receptor beta chains drawn from one sample of a study of response to subunit inactivated influenza vaccine. TCRdb re-derived calls from the RT-PCR reads in MiXCR, one entry per CDR3 protein. The profile covers 750,000 to 850,000 distinct CDR3 sequences, with under 20% appearing a single time and under 13% taken by the ten largest. The sample was PBMCs from blood, taken more than 4 days after vaccination. Receptor source: a man in his fifties or sixties who received an inactivated influenza vaccine. Each CDR3 is given with its conserved first and last residue. Fields, in order: J gene, V gene, D gene, clone size, CDR3 DNA, CDR3 protein. D genes are given only for firm matches. The size of a clone is reported for some rows only, either as once, few or many, or as a class for expanded clones.

TRBJ1-2,TRBV10-3,.,many,TGTGCCATCAGCGGGACCCGGGACTCGTATGGCTACACCTTC,CAISGTRDSYGYTF
TRBJ2-1,TRBV11-2,TRBD2,.,TGTGCCAGCAGCAAGGGACTAGCGGGAGTTGAGCAGTTCTTC,CASSKGLAGVEQFF
TRBJ2-1,TRBV5-5,.,.,TGTGCCAGCAGCTTGGGTCCAGGGTACCTGAATGAGCAGTTCTTC,CASSLGPGYLNEQFF
TRBJ2-1,TRBV2,.,few,TGTGCCAGCAGTTGGGGGGAGCAGTTCTTC,CASSWGEQFF
TRBJ2-1,TRBV6-2/TRBV6-3,TRBD2,.,TGTGCCAGCAGTTACTCGAGGCGAGGCTGGGGGAGGGAGGGCTACAATGAGCAGTTCTTC,CASSYSRRGWGREGYNEQFF
TRBJ1-5,TRBV2,TRBD1,.,TGTGCCAGCAGCGGGGACAGGGGAGGCAATCAGCCCCAGCATTTT,CASSGDRGGNQPQHF
TRBJ1-2,TRBV5-1,.,few,TGCGCCAGCAGCTTGGGAAGAACAGGTACCGACTATGGCTACACCTTC,CASSLGRTGTDYGYTF
TRBJ2-7,TRBV27,.,.,TGTGCCTTCAGTTTGGGGGGCCTGGCGTGGGTAGCCTACGAGCAGTACTTC,CAFSLGGLAWVAYEQYF
TRBJ2-1,TRBV6-1,TRBD2,.,TGTGCCAGCAGGCCGACTAGCGGGTCCCTCCAATACAATGAGCAGTTCTTC,CASRPTSGSLQYNEQFF
TRBJ2-1,TRBV28,.,.,TGTGCCAGCACTTACGCTGCTAGTGAGCAGTTCTTC,CASTYAASEQFF
TRBJ1-1,TRBV15,.,.,TGTGCCACCAGCAGAGAGGTCAAGGTGAACACTGAAGCTTTCTTT,CATSREVKVNTEAFF
TRBJ2-7,TRBV12-3/TRBV12-4,.,many,TGTGCCAGCAGTGTTTCCGGGACCGTATCCTACGAGCAGTACTTC,CASSVSGTVSYEQYF
TRBJ2-1,TRBV7-2,TRBD1,few,TGTGCCAGCAGCCCGCAGGGACAGGGCAGTGAGCAGTTCTTC,CASSPQGQGSEQFF
TRBJ2-7,TRBV4-1,.,few,TGCGCCAGCAGCCAAGATCGGCAGTTGACCTACGAGCAGTACTTC,CASSQDRQLTYEQYF
TRBJ2-5,TRBV14,TRBD2,.,TGTGCCAGCAGCCAAAAAGCCTGGGAGGGGGAGACCCAGTACTTC,CASSQKAWEGETQYF
TRBJ1-6,TRBV10-3,.,few,TGTGCCATCAGCGCCGGAGAATCCTATAATTCACCCCTCCACTTT,CAISAGESYNSPLHF
TRBJ2-3,TRBV27,TRBD2,.,TGTGCCAGCAGCAGGTCGGGCGGGAGTAAAGCAGATACGCAGTATTTT,CASSRSGGSKADTQYF